The following is a TCR beta chain sequence with its context. This sample was taken from a study of control samples from healthy donors and cancer patients. CDR1 is SGDLS and CDR2 is YYNGEE in the germline V gene. V was clipped by 6 bases and J by 4 bases; unmatched bases: 8. The CDR3 extends over 15 amino acids. Assay: immunoSEQ multiplex PCR; the TCRdb copy retains only in-frame clones and omits some. Found here are approximately 100,000 clones, around 88% of them singletons; the top ten hold less than 15%. Material for sequencing was blood. The TCR was taken from a man aged 25-45 years in good health. The J gene is TRBJ1-5, the V gene TRBV9, with TRBD1 identical over 9 bases. The CDR3 DNA is TGTGCCAGCACCATTAAAGGGACAGGGAATCAGCCCCAGCATTTT. Amino acids: CASTIKGTGNQPQHF.